Listed here are 8 T cell receptor beta chains from one sample, sequenced in a study of identical twins. In TCRdb, the 5' RACE reads were re-called with MiXCR into one record per CDR3 protein. The table lists about 890,000 distinct CDR3 sequences, about 12% of them singletons. This sample was shared with a second study, whose subject was yellow fever vaccine responses in identical twins.

The material sequenced was PBMCs. These receptors were taken from a young woman in good health.

The rearrangement uses TRBV6-2 or TRBV6-3 and TRBJ2-7; D is unclear. The CDR3 runs 10 residues. V was cut by 6 bases and J by 2 bases, with 2 bases left in between. CDR1 is MNHEY and CDR2 is SVGEGT in the germline V gene. The DNA of the CDR3 is TGTGCCAGCAGACCCTACGAGCAGTACTTC. This encodes CASRPYEQYF.

This clonotype came up a few times. The chain employs TRBV7-2 and TRBJ2-7; D uncertain. V gave up 5 bases and J gave up 0 bases, with 14 bases separating them. Germline CDR1 is SGHTA and CDR2 is FQGNSA. This CDR3 is built from 15 residues. CDR3 coding DNA: TGTGCCAGCAGCGCTCCCTCGAAAAGCTCCTACGAGCAGTACTTC. Translating it yields CASSAPSKSSYEQYF.

This clonotype has at least ten counts. This chain uses TRBV20-1 with TRBJ2-7, with 9 nucleotides matching TRBD2. Germline trimming cut 5 bases from V and 1 base from J; bases unmatched to any gene: 9. Germline V gene sequence: CDR1 DFQATT, CDR2 SNEGSKA (reference sequence). The CDR3 spans 15 residues. The CDR3 DNA follows: TGCAGTGCTCAGAGGGTAGCGGGAGAGTCCTACGAGCAGTACTTC. Translating gives CSAQRVAGESYEQYF.

Ten or more counts support this clonotype. The chain couples TRBV28 to TRBJ2-1; 9 nucleotides align to TRBD2. V was clipped by 5 bases and J by 3 bases; unmatched bases: 5. Germline V gene data show CDR1 as MDHEN and CDR2 as SYDVKM. The CDR3 is made up of 15 amino acids. The CDR3 region is CASSIQREVYNEQFF. CDR3 coding DNA: TGTGCCAGCAGTATCCAGCGGGAGGTCTACAATGAGCAGTTCTTC.

This clonotype was seen a handful of times. This chain links TRBV11-2 with TRBJ2-1; 9 bases agree with TRBD2. V was clipped by 1 base and J by 3 bases; unmatched bases: 4. Germline V gene lookup returns CDR1 SGHAT and CDR2 FQNNGV. This CDR3 is 16 amino acids long. CDR3 sequence reads: CASSLGSGRIYNEQFF. CDR3 DNA: TGTGCCAGCAGCTTAGGTAGCGGGAGAATCTACAATGAGCAGTTCTTC. Drawing the rest from reference TRBV11-2 and TRBJ2-1, the complete variable domain is EAGVAQSPRYKIIEKRQSVAFWCNPISGHATLYWYQQILGQGPKLLIQFQNNGVVDDSQLPKDRFSAERLKGVDSTLKIQPAKLEDSAVYLCASSLGSGRIYNEQFFGPGTRLTVL.

This chain links TRBV27 with TRBJ2-1; TRBD1 or TRBD2 may be the D gene (6 bases each). Germline CDR1 MNHEY, CDR2 SMNVEV (reference sequence). V lost 4 bases and J 8 bases, leaving 12 bases between the germline ends. The CDR3 length is 13 residues. Here the CDR3 DNA reads TGTGCCAGCAGTTCCCAAAGGGGGGATGAGCAGTTCTTC. It specifies CASSSQRGDEQFF.

V is TRBV29-1 and J is TRBJ2-5; D possibly matches TRBD1 or TRBD2 (5 bases each). Germline values: CDR1 SQVTM, CDR2 ANQGSEA. V lost 7 bases and J 2 bases, leaving 11 bases between the germline ends. The CDR3 extends over 12 amino acids. CDR3 nucleotides: TGCAGCGGGATGAGGGGTCAAGAGACCCAGTACTTC. It is translated as CSGMRGQETQYF.

This clonotype was counted only a few times. This rearrangement joins TRBV28 to TRBJ2-1, with TRBD2 matching over 9 bases. The junction had 18 bases not matched to a gene; V was cut back by 8 bases and J by 10 bases. Germline CDR1 reads MDHEN; CDR2 reads SYDVKM. The CDR3 sequence is 16 residues long. CDR3 DNA sequence: TGTGCCAGCCCCCCTTTCAGGGGTAGCGGGAGTAACGAGCAGTTCTTC. This encodes CASPPFRGSGSNEQFF.